Listed here are 22 T cell receptor beta chains from one sample, sequenced in a study of shared clonotypes between healthy human individuals. Positively selected for CCR7, the CD45RO-negative cells used as naive CD8 cells excluded terminally differentiated effector memory CD45RA+ cells. Profiling relied on immunoSEQ multiplex PCR, and the TCRdb table lists in-frame clones only, not all of them. The table records around 2,000,000 clones, 90% to 95% of them present only once. The sequenced material came from naive CD8+ T cells from PBMCs. These receptors were taken from a man between 18 and 29 years old in good health. Some clones in this sample may be carry-over from other donors' samples.

V gene TRBV5-3 combines with J gene TRBJ1-2; D may be TRBD1 (5 bases). TRBV5-3 is annotated as an ORF whose role is uncertain. The V end was cut by 4 bases, the J end by 4 bases, with 17 bases between. The CDR3 consists of 15 residues. The CDR3 spells CARSPKGCHFYGYTF. As DNA, the CDR3 is TGTGCCAGAAGCCCCAAGGGGTGCCACTTCTATGGCTACACCTTC.

The chain couples TRBV11-3 to TRBJ2-4; 10 bases agree with TRBD1. V lost 5 bases, J lost 5 bases, and 12 bases stayed unmatched. The germline CDR1 and CDR2 sequences are SGHNT and YENEEA. The length of the CDR3 is 17 residues. The CDR3 coding sequence is TGTGCCAGCAGCCTGGGACAGGGGCTTGCCGGTGAAAACATTCAGTACTTC. Its protein product is CASSLGQGLAGENIQYF.

This clone was seen just once. The CDR3 DNA is TGTGCCAGCAGCGCCAGGGGGCGCGATGAGCAGTTCTTC. Residues: CASSARGRDEQFF. The genes are TRBV9 and TRBJ2-1; 8 nucleotides agree with TRBD1. The length of the CDR3 is 13 residues. J was trimmed by 8 bases and V by 3 bases; bases with no gene match: 4. Germline CDR1 reads SGDLS; CDR2 reads YYNGEE. Combining the CDR3 with reference TRBV9 and TRBJ2-1 gives the whole variable domain DSGVTQTPKHLITATGQRVTLRCSPRSGDLSVYWYQQSLDQGLQFLIQYYNGEERAKGNILERFSAQQFPDLHSELNLSSLELGDSALYFCASSARGRDEQFFGPGTRLTVL.

The V and J genes are TRBV6-6 and TRBJ1-2, with a tentative D call TRBD1 (5 bases). This CDR3 region has 14 residues. Germline V gene lookup returns CDR1 MNHNY and CDR2 SVGAGI (reference sequence). Deletions cut 10 bases from V and 3 bases from J, with 18 bases between. For the CDR3, the DNA is TGTGCCACTCTTCCCCGGGAGGGGCACTATGGCTACACCTTC. Its protein is CATLPREGHYGYTF.

This chain uses TRBV5-1 with TRBJ1-1, with 9 nucleotides matching TRBD1. The CDR3 covers 14 residues. Germline V gene data show CDR1 as SGHRS and CDR2 as YFSETQ. V shed 5 bases, J shed 4 bases, and the junction held 6 bases outside the gene matches. CDR3 sequence: CASSYTGGGTEAFF. CDR3 bases: TGCGCCAGCAGTTACACAGGGGGCGGCACTGAAGCTTTCTTT. Based on the CDR3 plus reference TRBV5-1 and TRBJ1-1, the full variable domain is KAGVTQTPRYLIKTRGQQVTLSCSPISGHRSVSWYQQTPGQGLQFLFEYFSETQRNKGNFPGRFSGRQFSNSRSEMNVSTLELGDSALYLCASSYTGGGTEAFFGQGTRLTVV.

The gene calls are TRBV30 and TRBJ2-1; a weak D match, TRBD2 (7 bases). Germline CDR1 GTSNPN, CDR2 SVGIG (reference sequence). The CDR3 is 14 residues long. V lost 3 bases and J 4 bases, leaving 13 bases between the germline ends. The CDR3 DNA reads TGTGCCTGGAGCGGACTAGGGGGGTACAATGAGCAGTTCTTC. As protein: CAWSGLGGYNEQFF.

This chain joins TRBV19 and TRBJ2-1, with D possibly matching TRBD2 (6 bases). Germline values: CDR1 LNHDA, CDR2 SQIVND (reference sequence). V dropped 6 bases and J dropped 2 bases, with 17 bases sitting between them. The CDR3 is 16 amino acids. The CDR3 region has the DNA TGTGCCAGTAGCACATTGGGGGGAAATGCCTACAATGAGCAGTTCTTC. Amino acid sequence: CASSTLGGNAYNEQFF.

The chain is built from TRBV7-9 and TRBJ2-3; D is possibly TRBD1 or TRBD2 (6 bases each). The V gene lost 5 bases and the J gene lost 7 bases, with 19 bases spanning the gap. CDR3 length equals 15 residues. CDR1 is SEHNR and CDR2 is FQNEAQ in the germline V gene (reference sequence). CDR3 nucleotides: TGTGCCAGCAGCCCAGAGGGGGGCGTTTCATATACGCAGTATTTT. Residues: CASSPEGGVSYTQYF.

A remark on this clone: One junction end does not reproduce the germline sequence, and a read error may be involved. V gene TRBV6-1 combines with J gene TRBJ1-3; D is undetermined. CDR1 is MNHNS and CDR2 is SASEGT in the germline V gene. There are 16 residues in the CDR3. The CDR3 DNA is TGCGCCAGCAGTGAAGTCGGCCGCTTCTCTGGAAACACCATATATTTT. Amino acids: CASSEVGRFSGNTIYF.

The chain has TRBV27 and TRBJ2-7; D tentatively reads TRBD1 or TRBD2 (6 bases each). Trimming stripped 8 bases from V and 1 base from J, with 12 bases between. This CDR3 has 13 residues. Germline CDR1 reads MNHEY; CDR2 reads SMNVEV (reference sequence). The CDR3 DNA follows: TGTGCCAGCGCAAGGGGGGCGTCCTACGAGCAGTACTTC. It codes for CASARGASYEQYF.

V gene TRBV5-6 combines with J gene TRBJ1-1, with D possibly being TRBD1 (5 bases). This CDR3 comprises 14 residues. From germline, CDR1 is SGHDT and CDR2 YYEEEE. The V gene lost 9 bases and the J gene lost 6 bases, with 21 bases spanning the gap. The CDR3 is CATQLGPGWAEAFF. As DNA, the CDR3 is TGTGCCACCCAGCTTGGTCCAGGGTGGGCTGAAGCTTTCTTT.

The V call is TRBV4-3, the J call TRBJ2-5; 9 positions match TRBD1. The DNA end is more similar to TRBJ2-7, so the J call may be wrong. CDR1 is LGHNA and CDR2 is YSLEER in the germline V gene. The CDR3 spans 15 residues. CDR3 sequence reads: CASSQNRGPPYEQYF. The CDR3 DNA reads as TGCGCCAGCAGCCAAAACAGGGGGCCCCCCTACGAGCAGTACTTC.

This clone showed up just once. The chain employs TRBV9 and TRBJ2-1; D is perhaps TRBD2 (6 bases). The ends were cut back, 0 bases at V and 9 bases at J, with 13 bases in the middle. The CDR3 contains 14 residues. The germline gives CDR1 SGDLS, CDR2 YYNGEE. DNA of the CDR3: TGTGCCAGCAGCGTAGGTGGGCGGGACGGTGAGCAGTTCTTC. Its translation: CASSVGGRDGEQFF. The entire variable domain, with the rest obtained from reference TRBV9 and TRBJ2-1, is as follows: DSGVTQTPKHLITATGQRVTLRCSPRSGDLSVYWYQQSLDQGLQFLIQYYNGEERAKGNILERFSAQQFPDLHSELNLSSLELGDSALYFCASSVGGRDGEQFFGPGTRLTVL.

This clone was seen a single time. The V call is TRBV7-9, the J call TRBJ1-2; 12 bases line up with TRBD1. The CDR3 consists of 17 residues. Germline V gives CDR1 SEHNR, CDR2 FQNEAQ (reference sequence). The CDR3 nucleotides are TGTGCGACGGATATAACATTGTGGGGACAGGGGGCAGGTGGCTACACCTTC. Its translation: CATDITLWGQGAGGYTF.

The chain is built from TRBV7-8 and TRBJ2-7; 12 bases are shared with TRBD2. Per the germline V gene, CDR1 is SGHVS and CDR2 is FQNEAQ. The CDR3 is made up of 14 amino acids. Trimming took 7 bases from V and 7 from J; bases not matched to a gene: 8. The CDR3 loop reads CASNPLAGGGEQYF. The CDR3 DNA follows: TGTGCCAGCAACCCACTAGCGGGAGGAGGTGAGCAGTACTTC.

The chain couples TRBV28 to TRBJ1-1, with 8 bases that match TRBD1. The J segment lost 1 base and the V segment lost 7 bases, leaving 5 bases of the junction unmatched. CDR1 is MDHEN, CDR2 SYDVKM, per germline. The CDR3 consists of 14 residues. The CDR3 sequence: CASKFDRGNTEAFF. CDR3 DNA sequence: TGTGCCAGCAAATTTGACAGGGGGAACACTGAAGCTTTCTTT.

This clone was seen once. The J gene is TRBJ2-2, the V gene TRBV6-5; no clear D gene. This CDR3 is built from 14 residues. Per the germline V gene, CDR1 is MNHEY and CDR2 is SVGAGI. Deletions cut 4 bases from V and 0 bases from J, with 6 bases between. CDR3 DNA sequence: TGTGCCAGCAGTTTTCTCGCGAACACCGGGGAGCTGTTTTTT. Translation gives CASSFLANTGELFF.

J is TRBJ1-1 and V is TRBV19, with a tentative D call TRBD1 (5 bases). Deletions cut 5 bases from V and 0 bases from J, with 13 bases between. The germline V gene encodes CDR1 LNHDA and CDR2 SQIVND (reference sequence). CDR3 length: 15 residues. This chain's CDR3 is CASSQARGLNTEAFF. In DNA form, the CDR3 reads TGTGCCAGTAGTCAGGCTAGGGGATTGAACACTGAAGCTTTCTTT. Filled out from reference TRBV19 and TRBJ1-1, the complete variable domain reads DGGITQSPKYLFRKEGQNVTLSCEQNLNHDAMYWYRQDPGQGLRLIYYSQIVNDFQKGDIAEGYSVSREKKESFPLTVTSAQKNPTAFYLCASSQARGLNTEAFFGQGTRLTVV.

The chain links TRBV19 to TRBJ1-3; D is unclear. The CDR3 extends over 14 amino acids. Germline V gene data show CDR1 as LNHDA and CDR2 as SQIVND (reference sequence). Trimming took off 9 bases at V and 0 bases at J, with 12 bases between the two ends. For the CDR3, the DNA is TGTGCCAGCTCAGACGGTACCTCTGGAAACACCATATATTTT. Its translation is CASSDGTSGNTIYF.

The V gene is TRBV5-6, the J gene TRBJ2-7; D call uncertain. The CDR3 totals 13 residues. V gave up 4 bases and J gave up 3 bases, with 11 bases separating them. CDR1 and CDR2 (germline): SGHDT, YYEEEE. As DNA, the CDR3 is TGTGCCAGCAGCCCATTAGGAGACTACGAGCAGTACTTC. It yields the protein CASSPLGDYEQYF.

V gene TRBV19 combines with J gene TRBJ2-7, with TRBD2 matching 13 bases. Germline V gene data show CDR1 as LNHDA and CDR2 as SQIVND (reference sequence). The CDR3 length is 16 residues. J was trimmed by 4 bases and V by 1 base; bases with no gene match: 4. In nucleotides, the CDR3 is TGTGCCAGTAGTATAGGACTAGCGGGAGGTGGTTACGAGCAGTACTTC. Protein: CASSIGLAGGGYEQYF.

This chain links TRBV5-5 with TRBJ2-3; D is uncertain. In germline, CDR1 is SGHKS, CDR2 YYEKEE (reference sequence). CDR3 length: 16 residues. V was clipped by 5 bases and J by 4 bases, with 20 bases between them. Written as DNA, the CDR3 is TGTGCCAGCAGGCCAATAACCAGAACCGTGGCAGATACGCAGTATTTT. This translates into CASRPITRTVADTQYF.